These 32 T cell receptor beta chains share one sample of origin, sequenced in a study of T cell responses to AZD1222 COVID-19 vaccine. Method: immunoSEQ multiplex PCR; TCRdb's copy keeps in-frame clones and lacks some. Among roughly 97,000 clones listed, 75% to 90% were seen once. This specimen was peripheral blood, taken on day 0 of AZD1222 vaccination. The receptors were sampled from an adult in good health.

This clone occurred a few times. The chain couples TRBV5-1 to TRBJ1-1; 8 nucleotides line up with TRBD1. CDR1 is SGHRS and CDR2 is YFSETQ in the germline V gene. Trimming took 2 bases from V and 5 from J; bases not matched to a gene: 8. The CDR3 is 15 amino acids. The CDR3 DNA is TGCGCCAGCAGCTTAGGACAGGGTGAGTGGACTGAAGCTTTCTTT. Its translation is CASSLGQGEWTEAFF.

The chain joins TRBV6-5 to TRBJ1-1; TRBD1 might be the D (5 bases). The CDR3 sequence is 14 residues long. Per the germline V gene, CDR1 is MNHEY and CDR2 is SVGAGI. V shed 8 bases and J shed 1 base, with 14 bases lying between them. CDR3 sequence reads: CASGASGGNTEAFF. The DNA for the CDR3 is TGTGCCAGCGGAGCCTCTGGGGGGAACACTGAAGCTTTCTTT.

This clone has just a few counts. CDR3 sequence reads: CASRVQGNEQFF. DNA for the CDR3: TGTGCCAGCAGGGTCCAGGGCAATGAGCAGTTCTTC. This chain joins TRBV12-3 or TRBV12-4 and TRBJ2-1, with TRBD1 as a possible D gene (5 bases). The germline V and J ends were trimmed by 6 bases and 6 bases, with 9 bases remaining between them. This CDR3 has 12 amino acids.

The chain uses TRBV19 and TRBJ1-1; D ambiguous. This CDR3 spans 12 amino acids. The V gene's germline CDR1 is LNHDA and CDR2 SQIVND (reference sequence). Trimming stripped 10 bases from V and 1 base from J, with 10 bases between. CDR3 sequence: CAIKAGNTEAFF. The CDR3 DNA reads as TGTGCCATTAAGGCAGGGAACACTGAAGCTTTCTTT.

CDR3 bases: TGTGCCAGCAGCCATACTCCGGGACAGGGGCTGAGTGGCTACACCTTC. Its translation: CASSHTPGQGLSGYTF. The V call is TRBV6-6, the J call TRBJ1-2; the match to TRBD1 covers 10 bases. V lost 6 bases and J lost 7; bases outside the gene matches: 14. The germline V gene has CDR1 MNHNY and CDR2 SVGAGI (reference sequence). The CDR3 is 16 residues long.

V and J are TRBV7-9 and TRBJ1-2, with TRBD1 matching over 9 bases. V lost 1 base to trimming and J lost 9 bases; unmatched junction nucleotides: 9. The CDR3 runs to 15 residues. Germline assignment: CDR1 SEHNR and CDR2 FQNEAQ (reference sequence). CDR3 sequence: CASSLGVGTGSRYTF. The CDR3 DNA follows: TGTGCCAGCAGCTTAGGGGTCGGGACAGGGTCTCGCTACACCTTC.

CDR3 sequence: CASPGTGKNTGELFF. In nucleotides, the CDR3 is TGTGCCAGCCCCGGGACAGGGAAGAACACCGGGGAGCTGTTTTTT. This sequence joins TRBV6-5 and TRBJ2-2; 9 positions agree with TRBD1. This CDR3 contains 15 residues. Trimming removed 8 bases from V and 1 base from J; junction bases left unmatched: 5. Germline assignment: CDR1 MNHEY and CDR2 SVGAGI.

The V gene is TRBV3-1 (or the pseudogene TRBV3-2), the J gene TRBJ1-6; TRBD1 agrees at 8 bases. V gave up 7 bases and J gave up 7 bases; unmatched junction bases: 6. Germline CDR1 and CDR2: LGHDT and YNNKEL (reference sequence). The CDR3 is made up of 14 amino acids. CDR3 sequence: CASNSRDRNSPLHF. The DNA of the CDR3 is TGTGCCAGCAATTCCCGGGACAGGAATTCACCCCTCCACTTT.

This clone was recorded only once. V is TRBV5-8 and J is TRBJ1-1, with 7 bases identical to TRBD1. Germline V lookup: CDR1 SGHTS, CDR2 YDEGEE. J gave up 0 bases and V 1 base, and 12 bases lay outside the gene matches. The CDR3 extends over 18 amino acids. The DNA for the CDR3 is TGTGCCAGCAGCTTGTGGTACGGGGCAGGGGGGGTGAACACTGAAGCTTTCTTT. Translated, it gives CASSLWYGAGGVNTEAFF.

The chain has TRBV15 and TRBJ1-3, with D unclear. This CDR3 is built from 16 residues. V lost 0 bases and J 0 bases, leaving 9 bases between the germline ends. Germline CDR1 is LNHNV and CDR2 is YYDKDF (reference sequence). Written as DNA, the CDR3 is TGTGCCACCAGCAGAGATGTCAGGACCTCTGGAAACACCATATATTTT. Its protein is CATSRDVRTSGNTIYF.

The chain couples TRBV2 to TRBJ1-2, with D maybe TRBD1 (5 bases). The CDR3 covers 14 residues. Germline CDR1 is SNHLY and CDR2 is FYNNEI. The V end was cut by 5 bases, the J end by 3 bases, with 13 bases between. The CDR3 here is CASSFIRTHYGYTF. CDR3 in DNA: TGTGCCAGCAGTTTTATACGGACACACTATGGCTACACCTTC.

In DNA form, the CDR3 reads TGTGCCAGCAGGGAGGGACAGGGACTAACCTACGAGCAGTACTTC. This gives the protein CASREGQGLTYEQYF. The rearrangement uses TRBV2 and TRBJ2-7, with 9 bases identical to TRBD1. The CDR3 is 15 amino acids. Germline V gene data show CDR1 as SNHLY and CDR2 as FYNNEI. V shed 6 bases, J shed 2 bases, and the junction held 8 bases outside the gene matches.

The chain combines TRBV11-3 with TRBJ2-7; no definite D call. V gave up 1 base and J gave up 1 base, with 5 bases separating them. The CDR3 totals 13 residues. The germline V gene encodes CDR1 SGHNT and CDR2 YENEEA. This CDR3 is CASSLVGSYEQYF. The CDR3 nucleotides read TGTGCCAGCAGCTTAGTTGGTTCCTACGAGCAGTACTTC.

The chain joins TRBV11-2 to TRBJ2-6; TRBD2 matches 11 bases. This CDR3 is 19 amino acids long. V shed 5 bases, J shed 2 bases, and the junction held 11 bases outside the gene matches. Germline V lookup: CDR1 SGHAT, CDR2 FQNNGV. As DNA, the CDR3 is TGTGCCAGCAGCGTGACTAGCGGGGAGAGTTATACTGGGGCCAACGTCCTGACTTTC. It encodes CASSVTSGESYTGANVLTF.

The chain is built from TRBV6-1 and TRBJ1-1; D remains unclear. The CDR3 extends over 12 amino acids. The germline V gene encodes CDR1 MNHNS and CDR2 SASEGT. V was cut by 0 bases and J by 6 bases, with 5 bases left in between. CDR3 in amino acids: CASSEAVPEAFF. The DNA for the CDR3 is TGTGCCAGCAGTGAAGCTGTCCCTGAAGCTTTCTTT.

The chain joins TRBV7-6 to TRBJ2-7, with 12 bases matching TRBD1. Germline lookup yields CDR1 SGHVS and CDR2 FNYEAQ. The CDR3 spans 14 residues. After removal of 5 bases from V and 6 bases from J, the junction contained 5 bases not matched to a gene. In DNA, the CDR3 is TGTGCCAGCAGCCGGGGACAGGGGGCTGGCGAGCAGTACTTC. Protein: CASSRGQGAGEQYF.

About this clone itself: Without the conserved terminal phenylalanine or tryptophan, this CDR3 likely stems from a read error. The chain employs TRBV7-2 and TRBJ1-6; the D is unclear. Germline V gene sequence: CDR1 SGHTA, CDR2 FQGNSA. The CDR3 consists of 14 residues. Trimming removed 4 bases from V and 8 bases from J, with 12 bases in between. The CDR3 DNA sequence: TGTGCCAGCAGCTCCGGACCTGTGGATTCACCCCTCCACCTT. This gives the protein CASSSGPVDSPLHL.

The CDR3 sequence is CASIQGWDTEAFF. The CDR3 DNA sequence: TGTGCCAGCATCCAGGGGTGGGACACTGAAGCTTTCTTT. The rearrangement uses TRBV6-5 and TRBJ1-1; perhaps TRBD1 as D (6 bases). The germline gives CDR1 MNHEY, CDR2 SVGAGI. The ends were cut back, 7 bases at V and 3 bases at J, with 12 bases in the middle. The CDR3 runs to 13 residues.

This sequence joins TRBV27 and TRBJ2-7; D unclear. The germline V gene encodes CDR1 MNHEY and CDR2 SMNVEV (reference sequence). V was cut by 5 bases and J by 3 bases, with 17 bases left in between. This CDR3 has 15 amino acids. CDR3 sequence: CASSLGPVVGYEQYF. The DNA for the CDR3 is TGTGCCAGCAGTCTCGGGCCAGTTGTGGGCTACGAGCAGTACTTC.

This clone was picked up one time. This rearrangement joins TRBV11-2 to TRBJ1-1, with D tentatively TRBD1 (6 bases). V dropped 2 bases and J dropped 3 bases, with 13 bases sitting between them. Germline values: CDR1 SGHAT, CDR2 FQNNGV. There are 15 residues in the CDR3. The CDR3 loop reads CASSLTGRGDTEAFF. CDR3 sequence (DNA): TGTGCCAGCAGCTTAACAGGGAGAGGCGACACTGAAGCTTTCTTT.

The rearrangement links TRBV30 to TRBJ1-1; 7 bases line up with TRBD1. The CDR3 is 12 amino acids. Germline-derived CDR1 and CDR2 are GTSNPN and SVGIG (reference sequence). V lost 1 base to trimming and J lost 9 bases; unmatched junction nucleotides: 5. CDR3 sequence (DNA): TGTGCCTGGAGTGGACAGGGTTTGAAAGCTTTCTTT. Translating it yields CAWSGQGLKAFF.

This sequence joins TRBV5-5 and TRBJ1-5; D remains unclear. The V gene lost 0 bases and the J gene lost 3 bases, with 10 bases spanning the gap. The CDR3 consists of 15 residues. Per the germline V gene, CDR1 is SGHKS and CDR2 is YYEKEE (reference sequence). CDR3: CASSLVSDANQPQHF. The CDR3 nucleotides are TGTGCCAGCAGCTTGGTTTCGGATGCCAATCAGCCCCAGCATTTT. Combining the CDR3 with reference TRBV5-5 and TRBJ1-5 gives the whole variable domain DAGVTQSPTHLIKTRGQQVTLRCSPISGHKSVSWYQQVLGQGPQFIFQYYEKEERGRGNFPDRFSARQFPNYSSELNVNALLLGDSALYLCASSLVSDANQPQHFGDGTRLSIL.

This rearrangement joins TRBV7-2 to TRBJ1-1; D is unclear. V gave up 5 bases and J gave up 0 bases, with 10 bases separating them. The CDR3 is 14 residues long. The germline V gene encodes CDR1 SGHTA and CDR2 FQGNSA. CDR3 residues: CASSLGSLNTEAFF. CDR3 in DNA: TGTGCCAGCAGCCTAGGAAGTTTGAACACTGAAGCTTTCTTT.

This clone was seen only a few times. The V call is TRBV9, the J call TRBJ2-7; 9 nucleotides align to TRBD1. Germline CDR1 is SGDLS and CDR2 is YYNGEE. V dropped 5 bases and J dropped 3; count of bases not matched to a gene: 6. The CDR3 is 14 residues long. The CDR3 bases are TGTGCCAGCAGTTCCGGGACAGGGTACTACGAGCAGTACTTC. Its protein is CASSSGTGYYEQYF.

The chain employs TRBV29-1 and TRBJ2-7; either TRBD1 or TRBD2 may supply D (5 bases each). Germline lookup yields CDR1 SQVTM and CDR2 ANQGSEA. V lost 5 bases to trimming and J lost 4 bases, with 15 bases between them. The CDR3 covers 13 residues. The CDR3 loop is CSVRQGGSYEQYF. The CDR3 DNA sequence: TGCAGCGTTCGGCAGGGTGGGAGTTACGAGCAGTACTTC.

Only one count was recorded for this clone. The rearrangement uses TRBV13 and TRBJ2-3; D uncertain. V was shortened by 0 bases and J by 1 base, with 5 bases between the two germline ends. In germline, CDR1 is PRHDT, CDR2 FYEKMQ (reference sequence). This CDR3 is 14 amino acids long. CDR3 sequence: CASSLGGRTDTQYF. In DNA form, the CDR3 reads TGTGCCAGCAGCTTAGGGGGCCGCACAGATACGCAGTATTTT.

The CDR3 nucleotides are TGTGCCAGCAGCCCGACGAGGAGAGAAGCTTTCTTT. Protein: CASSPTRREAFF. V and J are TRBV6-5 and TRBJ1-1, with unresolved D. Germline V gene lookup returns CDR1 MNHEY and CDR2 SVGAGI. Trimming removed 6 bases at V and 8 bases at J, with 13 bases between. This CDR3 is 12 amino acids long.

The chain recombines TRBV13 with TRBJ1-2, with D uncertain. The V gene's germline CDR1 is PRHDT and CDR2 FYEKMQ (reference sequence). The CDR3 contains 14 residues. V lost 4 bases, J lost 1 base, and 10 bases lay in between. CDR3 nucleotide sequence: TGTGCCAGCAGCTCAAGGAACGTTAACTATGGCTACACCTTC. Amino acids: CASSSRNVNYGYTF.

The V and J genes are TRBV6-1 and TRBJ1-5; no clear D. Germline values: CDR1 MNHNS, CDR2 SASEGT. The V and J ends lost 1 base and 4 bases respectively, with 8 bases between them. The CDR3 has 14 amino acids. The CDR3 protein is CASSEVGSNQPQHF. Here the CDR3 DNA reads TGTGCCAGCAGTGAAGTAGGTTCTAATCAGCCCCAGCATTTT.

This clone showed up just a few times. The gene calls are TRBV10-1 and TRBJ2-1; a possible D gene is TRBD2 (6 bases). Trimming removed 4 bases at V and 8 bases at J, with 15 bases between. This CDR3 spans 14 amino acids. The germline CDR1 and CDR2 sequences are WNHNN and SYGVQD (reference sequence). CDR3 DNA: TGCGCCAGCAGTGGCGGGACCCACCCAGATGAGCAGTTCTTC. Translating gives CASSGGTHPDEQFF.

This chain joins TRBV15 and TRBJ1-3; D possibly corresponds to TRBD1 (5 bases). Germline V CDR1 and CDR2: LNHNV, YYDKDF (reference sequence). The CDR3 has 15 residues. Trimming shortened V by 6 bases and J by 2 bases, and 14 bases separated the two germline ends. The CDR3 region has the DNA TGTGCCACCAGGACGAATTTGGGGGCTGGAAACACCATATATTTT. It specifies CATRTNLGAGNTIYF.

The chain is built from TRBV2 and TRBJ2-2; no clear D. The CDR3 contains 14 residues. V lost 7 bases and J 3 bases, leaving 12 bases between the germline ends. Germline-derived CDR1 and CDR2 are SNHLY and FYNNEI. The chain's CDR3 is CASTPQGHTGELFF. CDR3 nucleotide sequence: TGTGCCAGCACCCCACAAGGGCACACCGGGGAGCTGTTTTTT. Looking up the rest from reference TRBV2 and TRBJ2-2 gives the full variable domain: EPEVTQTPSHQVTQMGQEVILRCVPISNHLYFYWYRQILGQKVEFLVSFYNNEISEKSEIFDDQFSVERPDGSNFTLKIRSTKLEDSAMYFCASTPQGHTGELFFGEGSRLTVL.